Sequencing of this T cell receptor beta chain was carried out in a study of T cells in Graves' hyperthyroidism and ophthalmopathy. Whole-study findings and limits: The blood repertoire included most of the expanded thyroid clonotypes above 0.001.

With V trimmed by 6 bases and J by 7 bases, 6 bases remained unmatched. Germline V CDR1 and CDR2: DFQATT, SNEGSKA (reference sequence). This CDR3 has 12 amino acids. About this clonotype: The antigen is unknown.

Amplification targeted TCR beta CDR3 regions from RNA transcripts. The HTBI primer set drove a first-round RT-PCR of the TCR CDR3. One entry per CDR3 protein, called by TCRdb with MiXCR from the multiplex PCR reads. The table lists about 480,000 distinct CDR3 sequences, around 14% of them singletons. The study defined stable Graves' hyperthyroidism as no ophthalmopathy progression within 18 months. Source material: blood. The chain couples TRBV20-1 to TRBJ2-1; 7 bases fit TRBD2. This sequence was found in a woman under 30 with Graves' hyperthyroidism. DNA of the CDR3: TGCAGTGCCGGACTAGGAGGTAATGAGCAGTTCTTC. It yields the protein CSAGLGGNEQFF.